Below, 19 T cell receptor beta chains from the same sample are listed, as sequenced in a study of blood T cell repertoires in COVID-19. Repertoires were generated with immunoSEQ multiplex PCR, while TCRdb's copy carries only in-frame clones and drops some. The sample lists more than 300,000 clones; 83% were seen once. Sequenced sample: PBMCs or T cells enriched from blood (not recorded which). These receptors were obtained from a woman between 50 and 59 years old who had recovered from COVID-19.

Concerning this clone: The identical CDR3 is also encoded by other nucleotide sequences in the sample. This sequence joins TRBV12-3 or TRBV12-4 and TRBJ1-3; D not resolved. The CDR3 totals 13 residues. Trimming shortened V by 5 bases and J by 0 bases, and 5 bases separated the two germline ends. In DNA form, the CDR3 reads TGTGCCAGCAGTCTCTCCTCTGGAAACACCATATATTTT. Residues: CASSLSSGNTIYF.

The chain employs TRBV30 and TRBJ1-2; no definite D call. The CDR3 spans 14 residues. V dropped 4 bases and J dropped 0 bases, with 12 bases sitting between them. Germline V gives CDR1 GTSNPN, CDR2 SVGIG (reference sequence). The CDR3 coding sequence is TGTGCCTGGACAAAGCAGGCACCTAACTATGGCTACACCTTC. Translated, it gives CAWTKQAPNYGYTF.

The J gene is TRBJ2-1, the V gene TRBV12-3 or TRBV12-4; weak D call: TRBD2 (6 bases). Trimming left V 3 bases short and J 15 bases short, with 18 bases between. This CDR3 is built from 13 residues. CDR3 loop: CASSFGLRESPFF. CDR3 in DNA: TGTGCCAGCAGTTTTGGGCTACGGGAGTCGCCGTTCTTC.

The rearrangement links TRBV19 to TRBJ1-1; D remains unclear. The CDR3 totals 13 residues. Looked up from germline, CDR1 is LNHDA and CDR2 is SQIVND (reference sequence). V was clipped by 5 bases and J by 2 bases, with 9 bases between them. CDR3 bases: TGTGCCAGTAGTGTCAGGTACAACACTGAAGCTTTCTTT. Translating it yields CASSVRYNTEAFF.

The chain recombines TRBV9 with TRBJ1-1; tentatively, D is TRBD1 (6 bases). The CDR3 has 15 amino acids. V was trimmed by 4 bases and J by 6 bases, leaving 19 bases between them. Germline V CDR1 and CDR2: SGDLS, YYNGEE. The CDR3 region has the DNA TGTGCCAGCAGCCTTGATCAGGGGATGAGGGCTGAAGCTTTCTTT. Translation gives CASSLDQGMRAEAFF. The full variable domain, in which reference TRBV9 and TRBJ1-1 provide the parts outside the CDR3, is DSGVTQTPKHLITATGQRVTLRCSPRSGDLSVYWYQQSLDQGLQFLIQYYNGEERAKGNILERFSAQQFPDLHSELNLSSLELGDSALYFCASSLDQGMRAEAFFGQGTRLTVV.

In its sample, this clone was seen a few times. This chain links TRBV11-2 with TRBJ1-2; D call uncertain. This CDR3 region has 11 residues. The V end lost 2 bases, the J end lost 12 bases, and 10 bases lay between the germline ends. The germline CDR1 and CDR2 sequences are SGHAT and FQNNGV. CDR3 sequence: CASSLRGADTF. The DNA of the CDR3 is TGTGCCAGCAGCTTACGTGGAGCAGACACCTTC.

The chain couples TRBV18 to TRBJ2-4; D unresolved. Trimming stripped 6 bases from V and 3 bases from J, with 15 bases between. Germline CDR1 reads KGHSH; CDR2 reads LQKENI. The CDR3 has 15 residues. CDR3 residues: CASSLGQDGKNIQYF. The DNA of the CDR3 is TGTGCCAGCTCGCTGGGCCAGGATGGCAAAAACATTCAGTACTTC. Full variable domain (missing parts from reference TRBV18 and TRBJ2-4): NAGVMQNPRHLVRRRGQEARLRCSPMKGHSHVYWYRQLPEEGLKFMVYLQKENIIDESGMPKERFSAEFPKEGPSILRIQQVVRGDSAAYFCASSLGQDGKNIQYFGAGTRLSVL.

The gene calls are TRBV6-2 or TRBV6-3 and TRBJ1-1; TRBD1 aligns across 10 bases. Trimming removed 2 bases from V and 4 bases from J; junction bases left unmatched: 7. CDR1 and CDR2 (germline): MNHEY, SVGEGT. The CDR3 is 16 residues long. The CDR3 bases are TGTGCCAGCAGTTACGAATGGGACAGGGGAATCACTGAAGCTTTCTTT. This gives the protein CASSYEWDRGITEAFF.

The rearrangement uses TRBV20-1 and TRBJ2-7; 7 bases match TRBD1. Germline lookup yields CDR1 DFQATT and CDR2 SNEGSKA (reference sequence). Trimming cost V 5 bases and J 4 bases; bases outside gene matches: 2. The CDR3 loop spans 11 amino acids. The CDR3 reads CSAVTGYEQYF. The CDR3 DNA reads as TGCAGTGCTGTGACAGGGTACGAGCAGTACTTC.

The chain combines TRBV7-9 with TRBJ1-4; 10 bases are shared with TRBD1. The V gene's germline CDR1 is SEHNR and CDR2 FQNEAQ (reference sequence). V shed 6 bases and J 5 bases; nucleotides not matched to a gene: 3. The CDR3 runs to 14 residues. CDR3 DNA sequence: TGTGCCAGCAGGGGGACAGGGGTGAATGAAAAACTGTTTTTT. The encoded protein is CASRGTGVNEKLFF.

The genes are TRBV4-2 and TRBJ1-2, with unresolved D. Germline V gene data show CDR1 as LGHNA and CDR2 as YNFKEQ. V lost 6 bases and J lost 1, with 15 bases in between. CDR3 length equals 15 residues. CDR3 bases: TGTGCCAGCAGTCGAACTCGGGAAGATAACTATGGCTACACCTTC. This sequence encodes CASSRTREDNYGYTF.

This chain joins TRBV3-1 (or the pseudogene TRBV3-2) and TRBJ1-2; TRBD1 might be the D (5 bases). Trimming cost V 0 bases and J 12 bases, with 14 bases left between them. Germline assignment: CDR1 LGHDT and CDR2 YNNKEL (reference sequence). This CDR3 has 13 amino acids. DNA for the CDR3: TGTGCCAGCAGCCAAGATGGGTTCGGGGGAAACACCTTC. This sequence encodes CASSQDGFGGNTF.

V and J are TRBV28 and TRBJ1-1; weak D call: TRBD1 (5 bases). The CDR3 has 14 residues. V lost 7 bases, J lost 5 bases, and 17 bases lay in between. The germline CDR1 and CDR2 sequences are MDHEN and SYDVKM. CDR3 loop: CASNSPDSLTEAFF. The CDR3 DNA follows: TGTGCCAGCAATTCCCCCGACAGTTTAACTGAAGCTTTCTTT.

J is TRBJ1-2 and V is TRBV6-2 or TRBV6-3; 8 positions agree with TRBD1. From germline, CDR1 is MNHEY and CDR2 SVGEGT. The J segment lost 3 bases and the V segment lost 4 bases, leaving 10 bases of the junction unmatched. The CDR3 length is 16 residues. The CDR3 sequence: CASSWLATGDHYGYTF. The CDR3 region has the DNA TGTGCCAGCAGTTGGTTGGCGACAGGGGACCACTATGGCTACACCTTC.

CDR3 protein: CASSFRGYGYTF. CDR3 DNA: TGTGCCAGCAGCTTCAGGGGCTATGGCTACACCTTC. J is TRBJ1-2 and V is TRBV16; possibly TRBD1 for D (6 bases). This CDR3 is built from 12 residues. Germline CDR1 reads KGHSY; CDR2 reads FQNENV. With 5 bases removed from V and 4 bases from J, the gap between germline ends came to 8 bases.

The chain couples TRBV18 to TRBJ2-7; maybe TRBD1 (5 bases). The CDR3 runs 14 residues. The germline CDR1 and CDR2 sequences are KGHSH and LQKENI. V dropped 1 base and J dropped 2 bases, with 9 bases sitting between them. The CDR3 DNA reads TGTGCCAGCTCACCACAAGGGGTCACCTACGAGCAGTACTTC. Translation: CASSPQGVTYEQYF.

This CDR3 reads CASSSPNFGGGSTDTQYF. In nucleotides, the CDR3 is TGTGCCAGCAGTTCCCCCAACTTTGGGGGAGGCAGCACAGATACGCAGTATTTT. The V gene is TRBV27, the J gene TRBJ2-3, with D possibly being TRBD2 (6 bases). This CDR3 is 18 amino acids long. Trimming took 4 bases from V and 0 from J, leaving 20 bases between them. The V gene's germline CDR1 is MNHEY and CDR2 SMNVEV (reference sequence).

The chain uses TRBV28 and TRBJ1-2, with 7 positions matching TRBD1. J was trimmed by 4 bases and V by 3 bases; bases with no gene match: 11. CDR1 is MDHEN and CDR2 is SYDVKM in the germline V gene. There are 16 residues in the CDR3. Here the CDR3 DNA reads TGTGCCAGCAGTTTCCTACAAGGGGGCTTGGGCTATGGCTACACCTTC. Its translation: CASSFLQGGLGYGYTF.

This clone showed up just once. The rearrangement joins TRBV11-3 to TRBJ1-2; 7 nucleotides agree with TRBD1. This CDR3 region has 15 residues. The germline V gene encodes CDR1 SGHNT and CDR2 YENEEA. The V segment lost 6 bases and the J segment 1 base; nucleotides outside the gene matches: 8. The CDR3 DNA follows: TGTGCCAGCAGTTTAACCCGGGACAGTAACTATGGCTACACCTTC. Translation gives CASSLTRDSNYGYTF. The entire variable domain, with the rest obtained from reference TRBV11-3 and TRBJ1-2, is as follows: EAGVVQSPRYKIIEKKQPVAFWCNPISGHNTLYWYLQNLGQGPELLIRYENEEAVDDSQLPKDRFSAERLKGVDSTLKIQPAELGDSAVYLCASSLTRDSNYGYTFGSGTRLTVV.